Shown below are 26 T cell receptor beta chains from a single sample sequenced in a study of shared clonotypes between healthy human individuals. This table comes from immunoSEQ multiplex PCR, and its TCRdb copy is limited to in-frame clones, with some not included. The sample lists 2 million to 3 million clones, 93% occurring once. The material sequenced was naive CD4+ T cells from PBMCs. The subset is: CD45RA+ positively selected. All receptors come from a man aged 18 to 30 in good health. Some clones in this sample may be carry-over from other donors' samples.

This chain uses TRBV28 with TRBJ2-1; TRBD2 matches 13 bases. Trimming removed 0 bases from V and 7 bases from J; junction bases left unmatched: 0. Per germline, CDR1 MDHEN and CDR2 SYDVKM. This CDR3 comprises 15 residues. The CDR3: CASSLWGLAGNEQFF. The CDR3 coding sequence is TGTGCCAGCAGTTTATGGGGACTAGCGGGGAATGAGCAGTTCTTC.

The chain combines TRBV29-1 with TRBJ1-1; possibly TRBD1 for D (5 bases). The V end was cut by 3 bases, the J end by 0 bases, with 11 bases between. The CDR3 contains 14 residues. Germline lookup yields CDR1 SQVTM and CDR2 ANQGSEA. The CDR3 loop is CSVDGGSVNTEAFF. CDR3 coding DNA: TGCAGCGTTGACGGGGGATCGGTGAACACTGAAGCTTTCTTT.

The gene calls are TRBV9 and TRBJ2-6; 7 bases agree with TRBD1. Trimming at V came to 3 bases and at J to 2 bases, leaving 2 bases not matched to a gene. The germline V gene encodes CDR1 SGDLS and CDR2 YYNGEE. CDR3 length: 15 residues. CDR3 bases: TGTGCCAGCAGCGGTCAGGGGGCTGGGGCCAACGTCCTGACTTTC. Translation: CASSGQGAGANVLTF. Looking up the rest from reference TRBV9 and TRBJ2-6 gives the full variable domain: DSGVTQTPKHLITATGQRVTLRCSPRSGDLSVYWYQQSLDQGLQFLIQYYNGEERAKGNILERFSAQQFPDLHSELNLSSLELGDSALYFCASSGQGAGANVLTFGAGSRLTVL.

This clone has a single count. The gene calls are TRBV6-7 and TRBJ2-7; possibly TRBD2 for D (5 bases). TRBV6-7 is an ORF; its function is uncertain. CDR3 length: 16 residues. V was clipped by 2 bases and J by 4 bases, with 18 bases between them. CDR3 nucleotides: TGTGCCAGCAGTTACCTCCGGGAAGAAAGCGGATACGAGCAGTACTTC. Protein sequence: CASSYLREESGYEQYF.

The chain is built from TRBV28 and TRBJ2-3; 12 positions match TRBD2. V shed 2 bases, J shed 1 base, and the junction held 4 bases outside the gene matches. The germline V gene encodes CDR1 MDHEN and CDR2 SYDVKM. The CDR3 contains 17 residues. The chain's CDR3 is CASSLQRTSGGTDTQYF. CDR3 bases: TGTGCCAGCAGTTTACAGCGGACTAGCGGGGGCACAGATACGCAGTATTTT.

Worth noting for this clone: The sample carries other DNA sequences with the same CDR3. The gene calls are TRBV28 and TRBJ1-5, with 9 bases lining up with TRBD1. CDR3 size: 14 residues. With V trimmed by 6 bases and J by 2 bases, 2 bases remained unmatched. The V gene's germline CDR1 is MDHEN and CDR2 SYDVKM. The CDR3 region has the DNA TGTGCCAGCAGAACAGGGGGCGGCAATCAGCCCCAGCATTTT. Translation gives CASRTGGGNQPQHF.

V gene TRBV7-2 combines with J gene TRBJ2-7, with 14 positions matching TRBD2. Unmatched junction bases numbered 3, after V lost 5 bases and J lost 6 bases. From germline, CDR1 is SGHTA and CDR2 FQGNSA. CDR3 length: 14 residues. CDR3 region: CASSTGTSGSEQYF. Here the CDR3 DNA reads TGTGCCAGCAGCACCGGGACTAGCGGGAGCGAGCAGTACTTC.

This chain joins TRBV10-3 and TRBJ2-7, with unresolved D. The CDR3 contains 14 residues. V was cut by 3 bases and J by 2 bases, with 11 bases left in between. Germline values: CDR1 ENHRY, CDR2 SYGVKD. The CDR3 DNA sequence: TGTGCCATCAGTGAACCCGCCACCACCTACGAGCAGTACTTC. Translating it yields CAISEPATTYEQYF.

CDR3 region: CASSQRELAGSADTQYF. In DNA form, the CDR3 reads TGCGCCAGCAGCCAGAGGGAATTAGCGGGAAGCGCAGATACGCAGTATTTT. The chain has TRBV4-3 and TRBJ2-3; TRBD2 matches 8 bases. CDR1 LGHNA and CDR2 YSLEER come from the germline V gene. Losses at the gene ends were 3 bases for V and 4 bases for J; bases not matched to a gene: 12. There are 17 residues in the CDR3.

The CDR3 here is CASSFGDNAGYTF. The CDR3 region has the DNA TGTGCCAGCAGCTTCGGTGATAACGCGGGCTACACCTTC. The chain joins TRBV7-3 to TRBJ1-2; D call uncertain. The CDR3 totals 13 residues. The V gene's germline CDR1 is SGHTA and CDR2 FQGTGA. Trimming shortened V by 3 bases and J by 8 bases, and 13 bases separated the two germline ends.

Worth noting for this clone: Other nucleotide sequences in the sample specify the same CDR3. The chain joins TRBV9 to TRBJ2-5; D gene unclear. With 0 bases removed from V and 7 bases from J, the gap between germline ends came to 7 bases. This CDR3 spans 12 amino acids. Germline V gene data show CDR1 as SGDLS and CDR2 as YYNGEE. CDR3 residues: CASSVGAGTQYF. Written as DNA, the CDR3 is TGTGCCAGCAGCGTAGGAGCAGGGACCCAGTACTTC.

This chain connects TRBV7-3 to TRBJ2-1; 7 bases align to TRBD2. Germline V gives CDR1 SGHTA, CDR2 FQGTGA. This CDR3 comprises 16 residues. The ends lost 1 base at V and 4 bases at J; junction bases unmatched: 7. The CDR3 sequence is CASSLSIGTTYNEQFF. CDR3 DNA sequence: TGTGCCAGCAGCTTAAGCATTGGGACTACGTACAATGAGCAGTTCTTC.

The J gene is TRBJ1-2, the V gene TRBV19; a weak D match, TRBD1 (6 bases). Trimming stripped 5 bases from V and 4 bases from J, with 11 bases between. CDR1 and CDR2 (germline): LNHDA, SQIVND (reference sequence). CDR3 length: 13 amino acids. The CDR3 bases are TGTGCCAGTAGTCCCGGACAGACCTATGGCTACACCTTC. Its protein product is CASSPGQTYGYTF.

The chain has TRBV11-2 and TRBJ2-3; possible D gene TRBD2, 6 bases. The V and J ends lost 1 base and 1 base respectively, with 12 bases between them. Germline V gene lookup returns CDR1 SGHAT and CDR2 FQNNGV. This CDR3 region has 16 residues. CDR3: CASSLVPGGGTDTQYF. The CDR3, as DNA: TGTGCCAGCAGCTTAGTACCGGGCGGGGGCACAGATACGCAGTATTTT.

Here the CDR3 reads CASRSRKTGGNQPQHF. CDR3 DNA sequence: TGTGCCAGCAGAAGCCGAAAGACAGGGGGCAATCAGCCCCAGCATTTT. The chain couples TRBV27 to TRBJ1-5, with 8 bases aligning to TRBD1. Trimming took 6 bases from V and 2 from J; bases not matched to a gene: 9. CDR3 length: 16 residues. Germline V CDR1 and CDR2: MNHEY, SMNVEV (reference sequence).

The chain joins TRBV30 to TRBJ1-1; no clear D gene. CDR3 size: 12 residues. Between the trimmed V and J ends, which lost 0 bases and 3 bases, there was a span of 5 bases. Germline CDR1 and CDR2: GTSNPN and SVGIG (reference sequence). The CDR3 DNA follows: TGTGCCTGGAGTGTTCGGGACACTGAAGCTTTCTTT. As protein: CAWSVRDTEAFF.

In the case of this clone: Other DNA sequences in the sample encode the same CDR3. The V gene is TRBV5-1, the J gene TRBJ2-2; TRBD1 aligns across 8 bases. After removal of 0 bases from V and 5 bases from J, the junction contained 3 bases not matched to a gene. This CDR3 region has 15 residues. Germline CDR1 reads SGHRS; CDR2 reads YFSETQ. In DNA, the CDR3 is TGCGCCAGCAGCTTGGGGACAGGGCGGACCGGGGAGCTGTTTTTT. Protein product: CASSLGTGRTGELFF.

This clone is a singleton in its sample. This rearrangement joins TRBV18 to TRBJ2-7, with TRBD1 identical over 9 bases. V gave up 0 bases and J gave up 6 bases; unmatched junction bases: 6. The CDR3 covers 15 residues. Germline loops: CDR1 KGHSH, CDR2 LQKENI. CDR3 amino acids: CASSPPGTGRGEQYF. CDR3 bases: TGTGCCAGCTCACCACCGGGGACAGGGCGGGGCGAGCAGTACTTC.

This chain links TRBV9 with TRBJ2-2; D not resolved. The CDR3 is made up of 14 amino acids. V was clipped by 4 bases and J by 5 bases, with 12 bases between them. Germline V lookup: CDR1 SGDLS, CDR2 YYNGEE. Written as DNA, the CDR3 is TGTGCCAGCAGCCGCAGCCCCAGTACCGGGGAGCTGTTTTTT. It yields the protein CASSRSPSTGELFF.

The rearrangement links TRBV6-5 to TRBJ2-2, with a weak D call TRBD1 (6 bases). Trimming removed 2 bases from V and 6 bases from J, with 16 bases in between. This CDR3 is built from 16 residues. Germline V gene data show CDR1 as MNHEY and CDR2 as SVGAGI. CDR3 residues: CASSYQKGHRAGELFF. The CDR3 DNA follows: TGTGCCAGCAGTTACCAAAAGGGACATCGTGCCGGGGAGCTGTTTTTT.

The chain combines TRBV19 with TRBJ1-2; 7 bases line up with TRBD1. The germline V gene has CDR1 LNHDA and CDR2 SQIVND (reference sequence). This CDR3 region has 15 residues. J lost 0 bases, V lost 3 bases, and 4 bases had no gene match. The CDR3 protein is CASSMTGISNYGYTF. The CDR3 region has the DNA TGTGCCAGTAGTATGACAGGGATATCTAACTATGGCTACACCTTC.

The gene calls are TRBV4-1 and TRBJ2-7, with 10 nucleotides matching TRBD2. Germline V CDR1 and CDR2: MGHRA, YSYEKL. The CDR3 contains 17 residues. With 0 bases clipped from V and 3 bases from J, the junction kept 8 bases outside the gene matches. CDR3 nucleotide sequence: TGCGCCAGCAGCCAAGATAGACTAGCGGGCCTCCTCTACGAGCAGTACTTC. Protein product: CASSQDRLAGLLYEQYF.

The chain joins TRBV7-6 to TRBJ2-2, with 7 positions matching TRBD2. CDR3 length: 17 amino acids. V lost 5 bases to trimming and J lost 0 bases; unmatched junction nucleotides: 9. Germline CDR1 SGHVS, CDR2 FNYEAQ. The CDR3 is CASSRRAGATNTGELFF. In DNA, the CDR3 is TGTGCCAGCAGCCGCAGGGCGGGAGCGACGAACACCGGGGAGCTGTTTTTT.

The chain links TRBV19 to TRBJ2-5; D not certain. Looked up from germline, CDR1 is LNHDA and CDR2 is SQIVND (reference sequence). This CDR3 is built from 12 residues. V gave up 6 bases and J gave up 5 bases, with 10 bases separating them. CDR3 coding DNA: TGTGCCAGTAGCCTCGAGGTGGAGACCCAGTACTTC. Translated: CASSLEVETQYF.

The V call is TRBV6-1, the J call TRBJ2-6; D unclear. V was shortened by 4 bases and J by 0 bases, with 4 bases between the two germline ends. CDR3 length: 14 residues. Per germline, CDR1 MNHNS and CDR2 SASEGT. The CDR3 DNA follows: TGTGCCAGCAGTGCGTACTCTGGGGCCAACGTCCTGACTTTC. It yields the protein CASSAYSGANVLTF.

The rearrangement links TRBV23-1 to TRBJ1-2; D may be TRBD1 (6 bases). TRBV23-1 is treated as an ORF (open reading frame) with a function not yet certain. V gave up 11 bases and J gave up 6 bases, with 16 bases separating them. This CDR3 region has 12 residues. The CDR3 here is CAVRTGLNGYTF. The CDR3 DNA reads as TGCGCCGTAAGAACAGGGTTGAATGGCTACACCTTC.